This T cell receptor beta chain was found in a study of T cells in Graves' hyperthyroidism and ophthalmopathy (dated by TCRdb to the late 2010s). The study in broad terms: To identify TCR V-J signatures that set the groups apart, the researchers used a discovery cohort of about a hundred patients, made up of fewer than 50 with Graves' ophthalmopathy and some 58 with stable Graves' hyperthyroidism. Prospective prediction of ophthalmopathy was tested in an independent validation cohort consisting of 18 hyperthyroidism patients and around 17 patients who later progressed to ophthalmopathy. The 75 to 100 discovery patients were divided at random into training and test sets in a 7:3 ratio. Thyroid tissue and blood T-cell repertoires from roughly six Graves' hyperthyroidism patients were also compared in the study. After blood sampling, hyperthyroidism patients were treated with methimazole at a starting dose of 30 mg daily, and ophthalmopathy patients were treated with high-dose intravenous methylprednisolone. The paper reports TCR Vbeta CDR3 sequencing of approximately 140 peripheral blood samples: 43 ophthalmopathy, fewer than 85 hyperthyroidism and 17 progressor patients.

Reading from cysteine to phenylalanine, the CDR3 counts 14 amino acids. Solely the CDR3 DNA is kept, with 42 bases framed from the first base. V loses 1 base of germline sequence and J loses 5 bases, and the interval between the two ends is 11 bases. The germline V gene (reference sequence) specifies LNHDA as CDR1 and SQIVND as CDR2. This clonotype was seen a few times. It lacks a known antigen. The input lacks base qualities; no much larger clone sits a single base away. The TCR beta CDR3 regions were amplified from the RNA transcripts. A first-round RT-PCR of the TCR CDR3 used the HTBI primer set with the Qiagen OneStep RT-PCR kit. The libraries were constructed in a second round of multiplex PCR and then size-selected and purified. Libraries were sequenced paired-end with 100 bp reads on an Illumina HiSeq2000. On the study's bioinformatics: SOAPnuke was used to process the raw data, removing reads that contained adapters or uncalled bases, had a mean Phred below 15, or lacked an exact match to the constant primer or identifier. High-quality paired reads were merged using COPE v1.2.5, and each unique nucleotide sequence was defined as a clonotype. MiTCR v1.1 was used to align the clonotypes against IMGT TRBV, TRBD and TRBJ reference segments. The analysis was restricted to V-J combinations with a frequency above 0.0001, which together covered around 99% of the repertoires. A TCS score was defined as the ratio of F50 (clonal expansion) to E x V (chaos), with BLOSUM62-based TCRdist applied between CDR3 peptides within each V-J. Welch's t-statistics and random forest reduced roughly 500 V-J features to under 15, which were used in a naive Bayes classifier (R e1071). The similarity between thyroid and blood repertoires was quantified using the Morisita-Horn index. TCRdb passed the public sequencing reads through fastp at Q25 and MiXCR, retaining productive beta sequences. Each record represents a unique CDR3 protein, reported with the most common genes and DNA among its rows. The V and J calls shown here were made by TCRdb, not taken from the authors' results. The sample table contains around 580,000 distinct CDR3 sequences; only one count was recorded for 46% of them. The top ten clones comprise around 7.7% of the sample.

A patient counted as having stable Graves' hyperthyroidism if no progression to ophthalmopathy occurred over 18 months of follow-up. The hyperthyroidism patients were between 18 and 65 years old and newly diagnosed, with a disease duration of less than 2 months. Any patient with an uncontrolled infection, another autoimmune disease, pregnancy or lactation was excluded. Clinical symptoms, serum thyroxine and TRAb, thyroid ultrasound, and orbital computed tomography formed the basis for the diagnoses. Total RNA was extracted using Trizol reagent, and RNA quality was assessed on an Agilent 2100 Bioanalyzer. Broader findings and caveats from the paper: A 13 V-J signature model separated ophthalmopathy from stable hyperthyroidism, with over 85% sensitivity and roughly 81% specificity in cross-validation and 80%/75% in testing. In validation, the model predicted progression to ophthalmopathy a median of 6.5 months before onset, with 65% to 71% sensitivity and just under 75% specificity. Blood samples also contained most of the expanded thyroid clonotypes (frequency above 0.001), which suggests that blood repertoires may reflect thyroid immune responses. Sample size was not statistically predetermined, and blinding of investigators to group allocation was not performed.

Sequences were obtained from peripheral blood or thyroid tissue (not recorded which). The TCR originated in a woman under 30 with Graves' hyperthyroidism. The chain links TRBV19 with TRBJ1-2; TRBD1 is perhaps the D gene, given 5 matching bases. The nucleotide sequence reads TGTGCCAGTAGTATAGCAGGGACCTCTTATGGCTACACCTTC. The resulting protein is CASSIAGTSYGYTF.